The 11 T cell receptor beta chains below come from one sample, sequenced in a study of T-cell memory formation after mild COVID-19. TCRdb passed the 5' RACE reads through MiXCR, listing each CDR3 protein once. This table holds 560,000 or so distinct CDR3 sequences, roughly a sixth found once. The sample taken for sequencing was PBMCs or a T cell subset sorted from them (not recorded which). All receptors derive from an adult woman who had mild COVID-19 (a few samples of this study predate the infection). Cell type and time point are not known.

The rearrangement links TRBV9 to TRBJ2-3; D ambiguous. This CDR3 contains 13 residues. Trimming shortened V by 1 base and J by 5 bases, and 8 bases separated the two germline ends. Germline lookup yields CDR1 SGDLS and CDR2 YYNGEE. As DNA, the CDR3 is TGTGCCAGCAGCGTACTCTCCGGAGATACGCAGTATTTT. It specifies CASSVLSGDTQYF.

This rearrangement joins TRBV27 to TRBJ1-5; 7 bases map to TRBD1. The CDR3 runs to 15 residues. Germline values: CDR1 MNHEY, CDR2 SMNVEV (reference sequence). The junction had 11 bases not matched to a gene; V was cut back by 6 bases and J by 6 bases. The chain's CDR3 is CASSLSMRTGQPQHF. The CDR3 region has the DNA TGTGCCAGCAGCCTTTCGATGAGGACAGGTCAGCCCCAGCATTTT.

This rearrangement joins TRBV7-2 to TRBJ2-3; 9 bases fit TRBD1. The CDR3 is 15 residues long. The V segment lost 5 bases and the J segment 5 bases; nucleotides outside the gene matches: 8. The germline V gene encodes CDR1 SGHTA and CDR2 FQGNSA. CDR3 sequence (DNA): TGTGCCAGCAGCCCGAGGACAGGGGCTAGAGATACGCAGTATTTT. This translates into CASSPRTGARDTQYF.

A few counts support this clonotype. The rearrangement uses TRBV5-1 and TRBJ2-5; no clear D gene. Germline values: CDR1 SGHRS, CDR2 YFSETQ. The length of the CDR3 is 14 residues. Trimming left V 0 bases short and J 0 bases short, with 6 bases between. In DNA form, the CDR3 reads TGCGCCAGCAGCTTGGAGATGTACCAAGAGACCCAGTACTTC. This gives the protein CASSLEMYQETQYF.

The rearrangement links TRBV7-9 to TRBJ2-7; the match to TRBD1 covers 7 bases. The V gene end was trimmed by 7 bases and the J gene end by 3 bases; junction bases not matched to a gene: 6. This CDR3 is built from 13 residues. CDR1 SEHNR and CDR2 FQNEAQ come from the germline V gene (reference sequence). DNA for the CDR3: TGTGCCAGCATCCCGGGACAGCTCTACGAGCAGTACTTC. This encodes CASIPGQLYEQYF.

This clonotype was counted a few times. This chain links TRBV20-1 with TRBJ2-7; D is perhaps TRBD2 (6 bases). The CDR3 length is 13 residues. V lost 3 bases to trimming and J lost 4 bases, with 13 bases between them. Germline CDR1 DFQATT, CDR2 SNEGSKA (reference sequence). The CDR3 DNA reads TGCAGTGCTAGGCCCGGTGGGACTTACGAGCAGTACTTC. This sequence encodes CSARPGGTYEQYF.

This CDR3 reads CASRIGGGGSYEQYF. DNA for the CDR3: TGTGCCAGCAGGATAGGAGGCGGGGGGTCCTACGAGCAGTACTTC. The J gene is TRBJ2-7, the V gene TRBV3-1; 8 nucleotides line up with TRBD2. V shed 6 bases and J 1 base; nucleotides not matched to a gene: 8. CDR1 is LGHDT, CDR2 YNNKEL, per germline (reference sequence). The CDR3 is 15 amino acids.

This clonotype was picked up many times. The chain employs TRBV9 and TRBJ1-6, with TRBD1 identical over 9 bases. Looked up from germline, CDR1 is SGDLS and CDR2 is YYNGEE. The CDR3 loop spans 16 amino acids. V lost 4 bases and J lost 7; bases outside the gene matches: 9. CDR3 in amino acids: CASSPRTGVGNSPLHF. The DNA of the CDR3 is TGTGCCAGCAGCCCCCGGACAGGGGTAGGGAATTCACCCCTCCACTTT.

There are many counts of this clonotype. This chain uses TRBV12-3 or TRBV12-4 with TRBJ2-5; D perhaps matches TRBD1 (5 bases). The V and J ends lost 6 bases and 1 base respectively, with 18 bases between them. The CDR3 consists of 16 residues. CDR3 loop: CASSLGPWTSQETQYF. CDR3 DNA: TGTGCCAGCAGCCTAGGGCCCTGGACAAGCCAAGAGACCCAGTACTTC.

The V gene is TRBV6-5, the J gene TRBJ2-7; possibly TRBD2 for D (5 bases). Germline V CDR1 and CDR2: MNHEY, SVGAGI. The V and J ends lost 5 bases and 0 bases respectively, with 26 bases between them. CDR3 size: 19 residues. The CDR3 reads CASSRSTRGSAKSSYEQYF. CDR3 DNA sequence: TGTGCCAGCAGTCGCTCTACTCGCGGGTCGGCGAAGAGCTCCTACGAGCAGTACTTC.

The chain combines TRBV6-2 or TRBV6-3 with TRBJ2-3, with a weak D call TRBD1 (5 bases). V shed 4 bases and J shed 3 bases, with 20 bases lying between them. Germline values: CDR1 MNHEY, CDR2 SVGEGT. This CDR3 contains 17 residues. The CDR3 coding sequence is TGTGCCAGCAGTTCATCTCTCAGGGATGTCTGGACAGATACGCAGTATTTT. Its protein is CASSSSLRDVWTDTQYF.